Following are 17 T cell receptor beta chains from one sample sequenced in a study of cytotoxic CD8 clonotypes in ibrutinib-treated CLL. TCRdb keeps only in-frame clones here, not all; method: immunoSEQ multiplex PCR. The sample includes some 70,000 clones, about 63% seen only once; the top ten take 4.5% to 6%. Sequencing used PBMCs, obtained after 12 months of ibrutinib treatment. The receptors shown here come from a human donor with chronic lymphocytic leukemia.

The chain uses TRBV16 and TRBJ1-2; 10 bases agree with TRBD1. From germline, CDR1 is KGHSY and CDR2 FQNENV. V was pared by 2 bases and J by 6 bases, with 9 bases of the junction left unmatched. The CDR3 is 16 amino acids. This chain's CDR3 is CASSQGWDRGLNGYTF. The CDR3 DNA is TGTGCCAGCAGCCAAGGTTGGGACAGGGGTTTGAATGGCTACACCTTC.

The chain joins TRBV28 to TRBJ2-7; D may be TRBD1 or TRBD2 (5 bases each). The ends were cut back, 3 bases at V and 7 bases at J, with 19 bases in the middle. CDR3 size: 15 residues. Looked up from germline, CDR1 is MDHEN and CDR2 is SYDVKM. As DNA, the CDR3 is TGTGCCAGCAGTTTTGCCGTTGGGACCTACCGGGAGCAGTACTTC. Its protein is CASSFAVGTYREQYF.

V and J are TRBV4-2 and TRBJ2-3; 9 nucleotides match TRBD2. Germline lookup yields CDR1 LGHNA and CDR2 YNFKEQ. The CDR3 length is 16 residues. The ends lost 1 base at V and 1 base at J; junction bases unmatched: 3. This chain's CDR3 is CASSQVAGGRTDTQYF. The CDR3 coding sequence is TGTGCCAGCAGCCAAGTGGCGGGGGGGCGCACAGATACGCAGTATTTT.

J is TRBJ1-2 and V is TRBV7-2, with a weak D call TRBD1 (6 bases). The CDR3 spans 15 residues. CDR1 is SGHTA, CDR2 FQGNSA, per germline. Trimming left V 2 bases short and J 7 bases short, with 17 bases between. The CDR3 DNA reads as TGTGCCAGCAGCTTAAGTCCCGGCAGGGGTGGTGGCTACACCTTC. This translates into CASSLSPGRGGGYTF.

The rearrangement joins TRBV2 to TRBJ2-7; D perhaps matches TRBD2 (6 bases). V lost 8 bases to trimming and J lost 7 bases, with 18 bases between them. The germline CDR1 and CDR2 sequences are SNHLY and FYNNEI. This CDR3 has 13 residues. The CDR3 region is CASRSGLGGEQYF. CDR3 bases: TGTGCCAGCCGATCGGGCCTCGGAGGGGAGCAGTACTTC.

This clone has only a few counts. Here the CDR3 reads CSVEETYEQYF. CDR3 DNA: TGCAGCGTTGAGGAAACCTACGAGCAGTACTTC. The gene calls are TRBV29-1 and TRBJ2-7; D remains ambiguous. In germline, CDR1 is SQVTM, CDR2 ANQGSEA. The CDR3 runs 11 residues. Trimming pared 3 bases from V and 2 bases from J, leaving 5 bases between.

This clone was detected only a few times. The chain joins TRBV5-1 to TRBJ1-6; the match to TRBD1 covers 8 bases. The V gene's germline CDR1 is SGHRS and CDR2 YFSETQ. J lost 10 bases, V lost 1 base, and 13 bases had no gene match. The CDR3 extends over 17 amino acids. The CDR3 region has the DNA TGCGCCAGCAGCTTGTCCCTATCCGACAGGACAGGGTCACCCCTCCACTTT. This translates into CASSLSLSDRTGSPLHF.

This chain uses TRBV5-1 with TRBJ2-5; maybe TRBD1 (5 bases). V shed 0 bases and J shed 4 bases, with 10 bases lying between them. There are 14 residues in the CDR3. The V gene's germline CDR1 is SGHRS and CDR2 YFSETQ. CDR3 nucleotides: TGCGCCAGCAGCTTGGGCCAAGGGGCAGAGACCCAGTACTTC. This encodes CASSLGQGAETQYF.

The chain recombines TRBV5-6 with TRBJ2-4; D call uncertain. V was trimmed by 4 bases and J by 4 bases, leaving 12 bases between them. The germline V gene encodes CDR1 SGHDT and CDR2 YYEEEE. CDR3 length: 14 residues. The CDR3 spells CASSRLLRKNIQYF. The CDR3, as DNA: TGTGCCAGCAGCCGCCTCCTAAGAAAAAACATTCAGTACTTC.

The CDR3 loop reads CASRPVGGNTIYF. CDR3 in DNA: TGTGCCAGCAGACCGGTAGGAGGAAACACCATATATTTT. V gene TRBV2 combines with J gene TRBJ1-3; D remains unclear. CDR1 is SNHLY, CDR2 FYNNEI, per germline. This CDR3 has 13 amino acids. V was clipped by 6 bases and J by 4 bases, with 10 bases between them. Full variable domain (remainder filled in from reference TRBV2 and TRBJ1-3): EPEVTQTPSHQVTQMGQEVILRCVPISNHLYFYWYRQILGQKVEFLVSFYNNEISEKSEIFDDQFSVERPDGSNFTLKIRSTKLEDSAMYFCASRPVGGNTIYFGEGSWLTVV.

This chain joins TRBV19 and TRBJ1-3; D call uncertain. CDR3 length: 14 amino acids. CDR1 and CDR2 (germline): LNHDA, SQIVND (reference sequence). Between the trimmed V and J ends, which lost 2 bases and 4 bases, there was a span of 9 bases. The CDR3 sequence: CASSITQPGNTIYF. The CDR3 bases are TGTGCCAGTAGTATAACGCAGCCGGGAAACACCATATATTTT.

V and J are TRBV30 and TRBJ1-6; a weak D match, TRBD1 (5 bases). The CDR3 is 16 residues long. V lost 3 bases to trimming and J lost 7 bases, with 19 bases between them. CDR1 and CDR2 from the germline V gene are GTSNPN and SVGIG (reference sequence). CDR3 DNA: TGTGCCTGGAGAGCCTCGGCGGGACTGCGGAATTCACCCCTCCACTTT. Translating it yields CAWRASAGLRNSPLHF. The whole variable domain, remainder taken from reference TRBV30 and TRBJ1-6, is SQTIHQWPATLVQPVGSPLSLECTVEGTSNPNLYWYRQAAGRGLQLLFYSVGIGQISSEVPQNLSASRPQDRQFILSSKKLLLSDSGFYLCAWRASAGLRNSPLHFGNGTRLTVT.

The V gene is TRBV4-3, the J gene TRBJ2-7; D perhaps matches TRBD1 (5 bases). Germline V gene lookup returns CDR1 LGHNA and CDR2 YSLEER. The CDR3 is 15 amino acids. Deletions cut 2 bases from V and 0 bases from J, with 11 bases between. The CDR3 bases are TGCGCCAGCAGCCAAAACTACAGGAGCTCCTACGAGCAGTACTTC. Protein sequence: CASSQNYRSSYEQYF.

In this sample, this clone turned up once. This CDR3 is CAIGNRVEGTEAFF. CDR3 nucleotide sequence: TGTGCCATCGGAAACAGGGTGGAAGGAACTGAAGCTTTCTTT. This chain links TRBV10-3 with TRBJ1-1; possible D gene TRBD1, 6 bases. This CDR3 has 14 residues. Per germline, CDR1 ENHRY and CDR2 SYGVKD. The ends were cut back, 8 bases at V and 5 bases at J, with 18 bases in the middle.

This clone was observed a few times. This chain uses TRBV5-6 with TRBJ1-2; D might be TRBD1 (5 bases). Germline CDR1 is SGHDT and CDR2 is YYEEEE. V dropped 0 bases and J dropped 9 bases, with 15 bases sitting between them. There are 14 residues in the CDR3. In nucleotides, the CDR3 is TGTGCCAGCAGCTTGGGGGCAGGGACTATAAGCTACACCTTC. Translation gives CASSLGAGTISYTF.

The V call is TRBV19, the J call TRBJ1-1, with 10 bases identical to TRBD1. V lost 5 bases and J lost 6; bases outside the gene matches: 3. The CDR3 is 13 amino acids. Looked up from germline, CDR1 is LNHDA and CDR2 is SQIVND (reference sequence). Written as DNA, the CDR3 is TGTGCCAGTAGTGGGACAGGGGCCCCTGAAGCTTTCTTT. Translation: CASSGTGAPEAFF.

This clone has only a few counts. CDR3 sequence (DNA): TGTGCCAGCAGCGGGGCAGGAGAGGTCAATCAGCCCCAGCATTTT. It is translated as CASSGAGEVNQPQHF. The gene calls are TRBV7-9 and TRBJ1-5; tentative D call: TRBD1 (5 bases). This CDR3 comprises 15 residues. Trimming cost V 5 bases and J 3 bases, with 14 bases left between them. Germline-derived CDR1 and CDR2 are SEHNR and FQNEAQ (reference sequence).